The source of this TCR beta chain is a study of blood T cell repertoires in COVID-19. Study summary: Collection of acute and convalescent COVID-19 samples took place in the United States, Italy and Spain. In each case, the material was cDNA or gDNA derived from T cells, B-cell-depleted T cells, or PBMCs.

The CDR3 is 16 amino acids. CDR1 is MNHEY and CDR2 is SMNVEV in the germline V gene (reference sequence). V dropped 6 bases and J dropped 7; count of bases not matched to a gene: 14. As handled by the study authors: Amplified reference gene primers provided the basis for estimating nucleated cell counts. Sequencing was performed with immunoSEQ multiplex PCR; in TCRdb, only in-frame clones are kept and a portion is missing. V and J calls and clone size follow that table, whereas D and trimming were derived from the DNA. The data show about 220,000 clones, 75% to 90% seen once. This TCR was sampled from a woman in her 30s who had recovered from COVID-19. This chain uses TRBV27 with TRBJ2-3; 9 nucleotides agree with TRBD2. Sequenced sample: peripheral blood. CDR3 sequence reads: CASRLEAGGVGYTQYF. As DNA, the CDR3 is TGTGCCAGCAGATTAGAGGCGGGGGGGGTAGGATATACGCAGTATTTT.